This is a list of T cell receptor beta chains from one sample in a study of CD8+CD57+ T cells in acquired aplastic anemia. TCRdb used MiXCR to reprocess the reads, holding one entry per CDR3 protein. The table lists around 50,000 distinct CDR3 sequences, approximately 78% of them singletons, with under 40% in the top ten. The sequencing sample was made of sorted CD4+, CD8+, or CD8+CD57+ T cells (not recorded which) from PBMCs. All receptors come from a human donor in good health, serving as a control. The CDR3 runs from the conserved cysteine through the conserved F or W. Each record gives: J gene, D gene, V gene, clone size, CDR3 protein, CDR3 DNA. The D gene is left open where the match is weak. Size values are once, few and many counts, or a class for expanded clones, and some rows have none.

j_gene: TRBJ1-1
d_gene: TRBD1
v_gene: TRBV12-3/TRBV12-4
abundance: many
CDR3aa: CASSRDRGNTEAFF
CDR3nt: TGTGCCAGCAGTAGGGACAGGGGGAACACTGAAGCTTTCTTT

j_gene: TRBJ2-7
d_gene: NA
v_gene: TRBV5-5
abundance: NA
CDR3aa: CASSTSRGTYEQYF
CDR3nt: TGTGCCAGCAGCACCTCTCGGGGGACCTACGAGCAGTACTTC

j_gene: TRBJ2-5
d_gene: TRBD1
v_gene: TRBV2
abundance: many
CDR3aa: CASSHPTGVSQYF
CDR3nt: TGTGCCAGCAGTCACCCGACAGGGGTGAGCCAGTACTTC

j_gene: TRBJ1-6
d_gene: NA
v_gene: TRBV20-1
abundance: NA
CDR3aa: CSARDGGQFNSPLHF
CDR3nt: TGCAGTGCTAGAGATGGTGGACAGTTCAATTCACCCCTCCACTTT

j_gene: TRBJ2-1
d_gene: TRBD1
v_gene: TRBV2
abundance: NA
CDR3aa: CASSEEGQGFNEQFF
CDR3nt: TGTGCCAGCAGTGAAGAGGGACAGGGATTCAATGAGCAGTTCTTC

j_gene: TRBJ2-3
d_gene: NA
v_gene: TRBV19
abundance: NA
CDR3aa: CASSMGLALTDTQYF
CDR3nt: TGTGCCAGTAGTATGGGTCTAGCGCTCACAGATACGCAGTATTTT

j_gene: TRBJ2-7
d_gene: NA
v_gene: TRBV2
abundance: NA
CDR3aa: CASSEALWTVTYEQYF
CDR3nt: TGTGCCAGCAGTGAAGCGCTTTGGACAGTTACCTACGAGCAGTACTTC

j_gene: TRBJ2-1
d_gene: NA
v_gene: TRBV7-8
abundance: once
CDR3aa: CASSSQGSEQFF
CDR3nt: TGTGCCAGCAGCTCACAGGGTAGTGAGCAGTTCTTC

j_gene: TRBJ2-5
d_gene: NA
v_gene: TRBV2
abundance: NA
CDR3aa: CASSSPGSETQYF
CDR3nt: TGTGCCAGCAGCTCTCCCGGATCAGAGACCCAGTACTTC

j_gene: TRBJ2-5
d_gene: TRBD1
v_gene: TRBV29-1
abundance: NA
CDR3aa: CSGKGGQGEETQYF
CDR3nt: TGCAGCGGGAAGGGGGGACAGGGGGAAGAGACCCAGTACTTC

j_gene: TRBJ1-1
d_gene: NA
v_gene: TRBV15
abundance: once
CDR3aa: CATRVTKNTEAFF
CDR3nt: TGTGCCACCAGGGTGACAAAGAACACTGAAGCCTTCTTT

j_gene: TRBJ2-1
d_gene: TRBD2
v_gene: TRBV24-1
abundance: few
CDR3aa: CATSDFSGRAYEQFF
CDR3nt: TGTGCCACCAGTGATTTTAGCGGGAGGGCCTATGAGCAGTTCTTC

j_gene: TRBJ1-2
d_gene: NA
v_gene: TRBV7-2
abundance: NA
CDR3aa: CASSPQGWDGYTF
CDR3nt: TGTGCCAGCAGCCCTCAGGGTTGGGATGGCTACACCTTC

j_gene: TRBJ2-1
d_gene: TRBD2
v_gene: TRBV9
abundance: once
CDR3aa: CASSVSPGLAGGLTF
CDR3nt: TGTGCCAGCAGCGTCTCCCCGGGACTAGCGGGAGGGCTTACCTTC